This TCR beta chain is from a study of T cells in Graves' hyperthyroidism and ophthalmopathy. Study-level findings and limits: Model-based prediction identified ophthalmopathy a median 6.5 months prior to its onset.

A lack of ophthalmopathy progression within 18 months defined stable Graves' hyperthyroidism. Orbital computed tomography, thyroid ultrasound, serum thyroxine and TRAb, and clinical symptoms together informed the diagnoses. The CDR3 regions of TCR beta were amplified from RNA transcripts. Researchers ran a first-round RT-PCR on the TCR CDR3 using the HTBI primer set. TCRdb re-called the multiplex PCR reads through MiXCR, storing one row per CDR3 protein. Altogether a few hundred thousand distinct CDR3 sequences are present, approximately 44% being singletons, with the ten largest covering around 8%. This CDR3 spans 14 amino acids. Germline V lookup: CDR1 DFQATT, CDR2 SNEGSKA (reference sequence). Trimming took 0 bases from V and 2 from J, leaving 11 bases between them. This clonotype was seen repeatedly, ten times or more. Its antigen is unidentified.

The sequenced material came from peripheral blood or thyroid tissue (not recorded which). This receptor was taken from a woman in her late teens or twenties with Graves' hyperthyroidism. This chain connects TRBV20-1 to TRBJ2-7; no definite D call. The DNA for the CDR3 is TGCAGTGCTAGAGATGGCCTAGGAACCTACGAGCAGTACTTC. Its protein product is CSARDGLGTYEQYF.